This note documents a single T cell receptor (beta chain) sequence. The antigen is not known. The repertoire was sequenced with immunoSEQ multiplex PCR; TCRdb's copy has only in-frame clones and lacks some. The data contain some 5,200 clones, about three quarters of them singletons. These data belong to a study of the immune and genomic landscape of osteosarcoma. Osteosarcoma specimens were post-treatment primary, local recurrence and metastasis tumors from poor-prognosis patients. General study findings and limits: Reference clonality came from outside normal skin and healthy blood, not matched tissue.

V was pared by 0 bases and J by 4 bases, with 9 bases between. The CDR3 length is 14 residues. Germline V gives CDR1 SGHNT, CDR2 YENEEA. This clonotype was sampled from a human donor with osteosarcoma. The chain combines TRBV11-3 with TRBJ1-1; D gene uncertain. The sequenced material came from osteosarcoma tumor tissue from the lung. The CDR3 reads CASSLDLGTTEAFF. The CDR3 DNA follows: TGTGCCAGCAGCTTAGATCTGGGAACCACTGAAGCTTTCTTT.